The clone carrying this T cell receptor (beta chain) came up a few times. Germline trimming cut 8 bases from V and 5 bases from J; bases unmatched to any gene: 6. The CDR3 loop spans 15 amino acids. The germline V gene encodes CDR1 MNHNY and CDR2 SVGAGI (reference sequence). The sample is drawn from a study of T-cell memory formation after mild COVID-19. TCRdb used MiXCR to reprocess the 5' RACE reads, holding one entry per CDR3 protein. The sample has hundreds of thousands of distinct CDR3 sequences, roughly 21% seen once; the top ten hold around 8.4%. The sequenced sample consisted of PBMCs or a T cell subset sorted from them (not recorded which). This sequence originates from an adult woman who had mild COVID-19 (a few samples of this study predate the infection). Cell type and time point are not known. This rearrangement joins TRBV6-6 to TRBJ2-2; 12 bases are shared with TRBD2. The CDR3 loop reads CASQAGLAGTGELFF. The CDR3 coding sequence is TGTGCCAGCCAAGCCGGACTAGCGGGGACCGGGGAGCTGTTTTTT.